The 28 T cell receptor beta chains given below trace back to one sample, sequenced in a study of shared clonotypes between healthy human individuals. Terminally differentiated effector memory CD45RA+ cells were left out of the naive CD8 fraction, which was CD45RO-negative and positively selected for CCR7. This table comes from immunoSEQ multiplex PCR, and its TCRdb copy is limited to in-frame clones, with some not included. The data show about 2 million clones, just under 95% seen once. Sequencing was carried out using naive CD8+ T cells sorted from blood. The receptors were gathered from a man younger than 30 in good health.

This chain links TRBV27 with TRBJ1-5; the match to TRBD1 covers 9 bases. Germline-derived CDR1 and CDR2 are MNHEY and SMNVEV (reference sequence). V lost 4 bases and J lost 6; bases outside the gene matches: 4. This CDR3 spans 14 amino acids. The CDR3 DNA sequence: TGTGCCAGCAGTTATACAGGGGGCGCTCAGCCCCAGCATTTT. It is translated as CASSYTGGAQPQHF.

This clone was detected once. DNA for the CDR3: TGTGCCAGCAGCAGTGCAGGGGGCATGGCAGATACGCAGTATTTT. Translating gives CASSSAGGMADTQYF. The chain uses TRBV5-4 and TRBJ2-3; TRBD1 matches at 8 bases. J was trimmed by 4 bases and V by 4 bases; bases with no gene match: 8. The CDR3 runs to 15 residues. Germline lookup yields CDR1 SGHNT and CDR2 YYREEE (reference sequence).

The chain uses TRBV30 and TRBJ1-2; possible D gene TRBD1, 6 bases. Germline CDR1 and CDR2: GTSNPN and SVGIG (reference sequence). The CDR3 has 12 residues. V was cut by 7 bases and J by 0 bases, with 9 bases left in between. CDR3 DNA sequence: TGTGCCTCGGACAGCACTAACTATGGCTACACCTTC. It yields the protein CASDSTNYGYTF.

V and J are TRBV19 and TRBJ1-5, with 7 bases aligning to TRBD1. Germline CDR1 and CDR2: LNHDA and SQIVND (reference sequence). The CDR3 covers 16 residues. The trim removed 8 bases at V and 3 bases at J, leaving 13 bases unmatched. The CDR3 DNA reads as TGTGCCAGTGAGGGACAGTGGGTTAATTACAATCAGCCCCAGCATTTT. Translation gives CASEGQWVNYNQPQHF.

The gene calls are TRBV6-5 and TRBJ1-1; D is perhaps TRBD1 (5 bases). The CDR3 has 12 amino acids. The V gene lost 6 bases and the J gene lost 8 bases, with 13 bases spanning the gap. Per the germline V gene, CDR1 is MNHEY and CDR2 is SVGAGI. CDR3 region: CASSPSGLEAFF. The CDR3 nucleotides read TGTGCCAGCAGCCCTTCGGGACTAGAAGCTTTCTTT.

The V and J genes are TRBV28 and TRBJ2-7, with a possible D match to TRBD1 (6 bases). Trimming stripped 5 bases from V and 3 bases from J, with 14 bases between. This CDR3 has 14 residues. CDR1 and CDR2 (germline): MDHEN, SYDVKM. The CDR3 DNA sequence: TGTGCCAGCAGTGACACAGGGTTGGACTACGAGCAGTACTTC. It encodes CASSDTGLDYEQYF.

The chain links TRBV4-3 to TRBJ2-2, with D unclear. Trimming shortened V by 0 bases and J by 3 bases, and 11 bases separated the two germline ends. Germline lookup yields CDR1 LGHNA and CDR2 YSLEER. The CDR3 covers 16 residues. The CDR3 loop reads CASSQDDVGYTGELFF. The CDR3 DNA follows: TGCGCCAGCAGCCAAGATGACGTAGGGTACACCGGGGAGCTGTTTTTT.

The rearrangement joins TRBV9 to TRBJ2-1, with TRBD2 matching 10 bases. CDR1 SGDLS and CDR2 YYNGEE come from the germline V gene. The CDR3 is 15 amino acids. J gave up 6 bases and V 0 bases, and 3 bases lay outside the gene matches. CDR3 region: CASSVASGGGNEQFF. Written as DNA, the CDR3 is TGTGCCAGCAGCGTAGCGAGCGGGGGGGGCAATGAGCAGTTCTTC.

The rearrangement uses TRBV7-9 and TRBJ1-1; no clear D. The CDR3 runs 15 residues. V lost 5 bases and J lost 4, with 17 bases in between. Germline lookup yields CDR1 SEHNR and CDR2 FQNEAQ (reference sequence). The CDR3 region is CASSETRGGSTEAFF. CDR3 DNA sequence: TGTGCCAGCAGCGAAACTCGTGGAGGGAGCACTGAAGCTTTCTTT.

CDR3 in amino acids: CASSVGIESYEQYF. The CDR3 DNA is TGTGCCAGCAGCGTAGGAATTGAGTCCTACGAGCAGTACTTC. The rearrangement joins TRBV9 to TRBJ2-7, with D uncertain. The CDR3 consists of 14 residues. Trimming stripped 0 bases from V and 1 base from J, with 8 bases between. Looked up from germline, CDR1 is SGDLS and CDR2 is YYNGEE.

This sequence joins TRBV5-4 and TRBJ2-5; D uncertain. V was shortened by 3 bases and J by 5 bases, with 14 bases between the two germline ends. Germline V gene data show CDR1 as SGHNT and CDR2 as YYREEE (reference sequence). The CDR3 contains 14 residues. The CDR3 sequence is CASSSRPETETQYF. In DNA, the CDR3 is TGTGCCAGCAGCTCGCGTCCGGAGACCGAGACCCAGTACTTC.

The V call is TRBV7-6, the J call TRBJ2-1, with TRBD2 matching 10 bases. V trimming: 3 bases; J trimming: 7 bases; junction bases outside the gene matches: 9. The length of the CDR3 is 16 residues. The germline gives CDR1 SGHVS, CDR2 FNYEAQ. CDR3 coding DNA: TGTGCCAGCAGCTTGCAACTAGCGGGAAGAACTAATGAGCAGTTCTTC. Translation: CASSLQLAGRTNEQFF.

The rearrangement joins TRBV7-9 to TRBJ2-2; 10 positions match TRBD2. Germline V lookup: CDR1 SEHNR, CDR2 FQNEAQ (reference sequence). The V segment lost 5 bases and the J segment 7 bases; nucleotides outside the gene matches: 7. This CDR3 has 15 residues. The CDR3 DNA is TGTGCCAGCAGCGGGGGACTAGCGACCGACGGGGAGCTGTTTTTT. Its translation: CASSGGLATDGELFF.

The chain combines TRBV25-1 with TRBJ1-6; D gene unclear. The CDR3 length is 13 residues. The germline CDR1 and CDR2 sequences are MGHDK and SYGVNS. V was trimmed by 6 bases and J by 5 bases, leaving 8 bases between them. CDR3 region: CASRHSDNSPLHF. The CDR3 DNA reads TGTGCCAGCAGGCACTCTGATAATTCACCCCTCCACTTT.

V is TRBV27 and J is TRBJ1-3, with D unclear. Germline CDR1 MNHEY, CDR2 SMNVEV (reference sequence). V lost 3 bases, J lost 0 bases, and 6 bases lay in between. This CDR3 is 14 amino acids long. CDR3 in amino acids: CASSLSLSGNTIYF. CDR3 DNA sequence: TGTGCCAGCAGTTTGTCGCTCTCTGGAAACACCATATATTTT.

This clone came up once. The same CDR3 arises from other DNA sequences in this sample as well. As DNA, the CDR3 is TGTGCCAGCAGTTACACTTTAAACACTGAAGCTTTCTTT. Amino acids: CASSYTLNTEAFF. The gene calls are TRBV6-5 and TRBJ1-1; D is unresolved. Trimming cost V 2 bases and J 2 bases, with 6 bases left between them. The CDR3 loop spans 13 amino acids. CDR1 is MNHEY and CDR2 is SVGAGI in the germline V gene.

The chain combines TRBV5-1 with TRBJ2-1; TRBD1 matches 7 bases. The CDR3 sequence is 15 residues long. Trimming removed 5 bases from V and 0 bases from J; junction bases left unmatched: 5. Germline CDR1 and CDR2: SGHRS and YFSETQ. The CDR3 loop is CASSDRESSYNEQFF. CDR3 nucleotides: TGCGCCAGCAGTGACAGGGAAAGCTCCTACAATGAGCAGTTCTTC.

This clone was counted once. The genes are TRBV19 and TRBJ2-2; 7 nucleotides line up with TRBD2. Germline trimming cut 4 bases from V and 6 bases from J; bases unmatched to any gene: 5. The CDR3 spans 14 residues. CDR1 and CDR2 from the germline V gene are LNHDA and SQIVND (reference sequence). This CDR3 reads CASSTPGLAGELFF. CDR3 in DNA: TGTGCCAGTAGTACCCCCGGACTAGCCGGGGAGCTGTTTTTT.

CDR3: CAWSFLTSGLYNEQFF. CDR3 sequence (DNA): TGTGCCTGGAGTTTTTTGACTAGCGGGCTGTACAATGAGCAGTTCTTC. The chain employs TRBV30 and TRBJ2-1; TRBD2 aligns across 10 bases. From germline, CDR1 is GTSNPN and CDR2 SVGIG (reference sequence). V gave up 2 bases and J gave up 4 bases; unmatched junction bases: 8. The CDR3 is 16 residues long.

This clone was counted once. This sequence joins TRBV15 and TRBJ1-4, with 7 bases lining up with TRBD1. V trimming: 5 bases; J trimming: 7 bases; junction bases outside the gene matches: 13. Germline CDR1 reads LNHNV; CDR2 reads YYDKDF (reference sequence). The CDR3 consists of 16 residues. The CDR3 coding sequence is TGTGCCACCAGCCTCCCCGGCACAGGGGCTTCTGAAAAACTGTTTTTT. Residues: CATSLPGTGASEKLFF.

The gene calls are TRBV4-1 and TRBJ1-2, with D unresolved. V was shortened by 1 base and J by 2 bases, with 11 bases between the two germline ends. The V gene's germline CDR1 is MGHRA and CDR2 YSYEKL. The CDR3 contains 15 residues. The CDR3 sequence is CASSQGWATNYGYTF. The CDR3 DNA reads TGCGCCAGCAGCCAAGGATGGGCTACAAACTATGGCTACACCTTC.

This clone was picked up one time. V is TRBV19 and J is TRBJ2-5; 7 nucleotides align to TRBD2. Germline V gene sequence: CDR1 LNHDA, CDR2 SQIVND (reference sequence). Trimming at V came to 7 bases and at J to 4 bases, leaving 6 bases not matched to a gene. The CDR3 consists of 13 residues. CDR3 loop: CASTVGLGETQYF. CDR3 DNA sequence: TGTGCCAGTACCGTCGGACTAGGAGAGACCCAGTACTTC.

The CDR3 region is CASSSGTSDNSPLHF. The CDR3 nucleotides read TGCGCCAGCAGCTCCGGGACATCGGATAATTCACCCCTCCACTTT. V and J are TRBV10-1 and TRBJ1-6; a weak D match, TRBD1 (6 bases). This CDR3 is built from 15 residues. Deletions cut 6 bases from V and 5 bases from J, with 14 bases between. The germline V gene encodes CDR1 WNHNN and CDR2 SYGVQD (reference sequence).

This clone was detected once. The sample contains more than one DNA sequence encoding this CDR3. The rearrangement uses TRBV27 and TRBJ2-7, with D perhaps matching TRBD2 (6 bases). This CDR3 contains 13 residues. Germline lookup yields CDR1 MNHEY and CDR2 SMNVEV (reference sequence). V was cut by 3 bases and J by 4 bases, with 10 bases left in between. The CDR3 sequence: CASSFGGIYEQYF. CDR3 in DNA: TGTGCCAGCAGTTTTGGCGGGATTTACGAGCAGTACTTC.

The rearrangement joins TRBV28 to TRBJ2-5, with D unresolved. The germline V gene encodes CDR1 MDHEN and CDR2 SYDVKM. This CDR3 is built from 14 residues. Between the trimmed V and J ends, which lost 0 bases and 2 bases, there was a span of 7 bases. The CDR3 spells CASSLWAVQETQYF. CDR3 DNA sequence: TGTGCCAGCAGTTTATGGGCAGTACAAGAGACCCAGTACTTC. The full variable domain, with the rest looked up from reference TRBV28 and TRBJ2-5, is DVKVTQSSRYLVKRTGEKVFLECVQDMDHENMFWYRQDPGLGLRLIYFSYDVKMKEKGDIPEGYSVSREKKERFSLILESASTNQTSMYLCASSLWAVQETQYFGPGTRLLVL.

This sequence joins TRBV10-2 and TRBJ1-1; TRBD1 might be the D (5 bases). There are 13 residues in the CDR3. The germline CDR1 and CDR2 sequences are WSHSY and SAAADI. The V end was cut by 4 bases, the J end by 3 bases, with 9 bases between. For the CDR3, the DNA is TGCGCCAGCAGTGCCGGGGGGTACACTGAAGCTTTCTTT. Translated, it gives CASSAGGYTEAFF.

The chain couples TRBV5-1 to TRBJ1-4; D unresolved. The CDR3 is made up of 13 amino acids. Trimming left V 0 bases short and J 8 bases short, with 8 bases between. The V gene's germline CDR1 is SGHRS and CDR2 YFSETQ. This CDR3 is CASSLDLSEKLFF. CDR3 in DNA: TGCGCCAGCAGCTTGGACTTAAGCGAAAAACTGTTTTTT.

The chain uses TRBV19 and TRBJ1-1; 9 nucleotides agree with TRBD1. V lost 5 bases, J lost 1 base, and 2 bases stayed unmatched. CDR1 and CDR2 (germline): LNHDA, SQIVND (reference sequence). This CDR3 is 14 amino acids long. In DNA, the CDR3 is TGTGCCAGTAGTTGGACAGGGGAGAACACTGAAGCTTTCTTT. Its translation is CASSWTGENTEAFF. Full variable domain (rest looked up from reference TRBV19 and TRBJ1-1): DGGITQSPKYLFRKEGQNVTLSCEQNLNHDAMYWYRQDPGQGLRLIYYSQIVNDFQKGDIAEGYSVSREKKESFPLTVTSAQKNPTAFYLCASSWTGENTEAFFGQGTRLTVV.